Presented here are 26 T cell receptor beta chains from one specimen sequenced in a study of blood T cell repertoires in COVID-19. TCRdb's table, derived via immunoSEQ multiplex PCR, lists solely in-frame clones and lacks some. Found here are a few hundred thousand clones, under 90% of them singletons; the top ten hold more than 1.5%. Material: PBMCs or T cells enriched from blood (not recorded which). All receptors come from a man between 40 and 49 years old who had recovered from COVID-19.

The J gene is TRBJ1-4, the V gene TRBV3-1 (or the pseudogene TRBV3-2), with 7 bases identical to TRBD1. The CDR3 is 17 amino acids. Germline V gene lookup returns CDR1 LGHDT and CDR2 YNNKEL (reference sequence). Trimming took 3 bases from V and 2 from J; bases not matched to a gene: 9. CDR3: CASSQALQGSTNEKLFF. Written as DNA, the CDR3 is TGTGCCAGCAGCCAGGCCTTACAGGGGAGCACTAATGAAAAACTGTTTTTT.

This clone is a singleton in its sample. The genes are TRBV4-3 and TRBJ2-3; perhaps TRBD2 as D (7 bases). V was cut by 3 bases and J by 3 bases, with 13 bases left in between. Germline V gene lookup returns CDR1 LGHNA and CDR2 YSLEER. The CDR3 has 15 amino acids. CDR3 residues: CASSQRGRSTDTQYF. CDR3 DNA: TGCGCCAGCAGCCAGCGGGGGCGGTCGACAGATACGCAGTATTTT.

The rearrangement uses TRBV19 and TRBJ1-6; 8 positions agree with TRBD1. Germline trimming cut 5 bases from V and 4 bases from J; bases unmatched to any gene: 7. Germline V gene lookup returns CDR1 LNHDA and CDR2 SQIVND (reference sequence). The CDR3 runs to 16 residues. As DNA, the CDR3 is TGTGCCAGTAGTGTACAGGGGGACCTATATAATTCACCCCTCCACTTT. Translated: CASSVQGDLYNSPLHF.

The chain links TRBV19 to TRBJ2-5; 10 bases are a match to TRBD1. J was trimmed by 5 bases and V by 3 bases; bases with no gene match: 9. CDR1 is LNHDA and CDR2 is SQIVND in the germline V gene (reference sequence). This CDR3 has 16 amino acids. CDR3 sequence: CASSIMGGQGLETQYF. In DNA form, the CDR3 reads TGTGCCAGTAGTATTATGGGGGGACAGGGGCTGGAGACCCAGTACTTC.

V and J are TRBV5-1 and TRBJ2-1; 7 bases fit TRBD1. V lost 3 bases, J lost 4 bases, and 7 bases stayed unmatched. From germline, CDR1 is SGHRS and CDR2 YFSETQ. The CDR3 runs 15 residues. CDR3 region: CASSWGQGVYNEQFF. For the CDR3, the DNA is TGCGCCAGCAGCTGGGGGCAGGGGGTTTACAATGAGCAGTTCTTC.

The CDR3 protein is CASLSSGTAYNEQFF. The DNA for the CDR3 is TGTGCCAGCCTAAGTAGCGGGACCGCCTACAATGAGCAGTTCTTC. The chain employs TRBV18 and TRBJ2-1; 8 bases match TRBD2. J was trimmed by 2 bases and V by 8 bases; bases with no gene match: 8. The CDR3 has 15 amino acids. Germline V gives CDR1 KGHSH, CDR2 LQKENI.

This clone was observed once. The chain carries TRBV30 and TRBJ2-7; D remains unclear. Germline CDR1 reads GTSNPN; CDR2 reads SVGIG (reference sequence). Trimming cost V 4 bases and J 7 bases, with 17 bases left between them. The CDR3 runs 13 residues. The CDR3: CAWTPGRAGEQYF. CDR3 nucleotide sequence: TGTGCCTGGACCCCAGGCCGTGCAGGTGAGCAGTACTTC.

The V call is TRBV9, the J call TRBJ1-2; D ambiguous. Germline V gives CDR1 SGDLS, CDR2 YYNGEE. V was shortened by 0 bases and J by 8 bases, with 11 bases between the two germline ends. The CDR3 is made up of 13 amino acids. The CDR3 region has the DNA TGTGCCAGCAGCGTAGAGGCCTCGGGAGGCTACACCTTC. This codes for CASSVEASGGYTF.

The chain employs TRBV12-3 or TRBV12-4 and TRBJ1-3, with unresolved D. CDR3 length: 12 residues. Deletions cut 6 bases from V and 2 bases from J, with 5 bases between. CDR3 protein: CASRSAGNTIYF. CDR3 bases: TGTGCCAGCAGATCTGCTGGAAACACCATATATTTT.

This clone has a single count. This chain connects TRBV19 to TRBJ2-7; perhaps TRBD2 as D (5 bases). Germline loops: CDR1 LNHDA, CDR2 SQIVND (reference sequence). The CDR3 spans 14 residues. The V and J ends lost 4 bases and 2 bases respectively, with 12 bases between them. The CDR3 nucleotides are TGTGCCAGTAGTAGTCTCGGGGAAACCTACGAGCAGTACTTC. As protein: CASSSLGETYEQYF.

The V gene is TRBV28, the J gene TRBJ2-7, with 8 nucleotides matching TRBD1. V was pared by 6 bases and J by 2 bases, with 6 bases of the junction left unmatched. This CDR3 spans 14 amino acids. Germline V gives CDR1 MDHEN, CDR2 SYDVKM. The CDR3, as DNA: TGTGCCAGCAGACAGGACAGGGTCCCCTACGAGCAGTACTTC. Its translation: CASRQDRVPYEQYF.

The CDR3 DNA reads as TGTGCCAGCACCGGGGGGGTAATCGGAATTGTGGACACTGAAGCTTTCTTT. This translates into CASTGGVIGIVDTEAFF. J is TRBJ1-1 and V is TRBV5-6; tentatively, D is TRBD1 (5 bases). Between the trimmed V and J ends, which lost 6 bases and 3 bases, there was a span of 24 bases. Germline loops: CDR1 SGHDT, CDR2 YYEEEE. The CDR3 spans 17 residues.

This chain links TRBV27 with TRBJ2-1; 8 bases are shared with TRBD1. Losses at the gene ends were 6 bases for V and 6 bases for J; bases not matched to a gene: 7. Germline CDR1 and CDR2: MNHEY and SMNVEV (reference sequence). CDR3 length: 14 amino acids. In DNA, the CDR3 is TGTGCCAGCAGAAGGGACAGGTTGAGCAATGAGCAGTTCTTC. Amino acids: CASRRDRLSNEQFF.

This chain connects TRBV5-4 to TRBJ1-1; unclear D gene. The CDR3 is 16 amino acids. Per the germline V gene, CDR1 is SGHNT and CDR2 is YYREEE (reference sequence). With 4 bases removed from V and 0 bases from J, the gap between germline ends came to 16 bases. CDR3: CASSARTESLNTEAFF. Here the CDR3 DNA reads TGTGCCAGCAGCGCCCGAACCGAGAGTCTGAACACTGAAGCTTTCTTT.

This chain joins TRBV12-2 and TRBJ1-5. TRBV12-2 is a known pseudogene. This CDR3 is built from 16 residues. CDR3 region: CASRSSYRYSNQPQHF. DNA of the CDR3: TGTGCAAGTCGCTCCTCCTACCGCTATAGCAATCAGCCCCAGCATTTT.

The chain is built from TRBV5-1 and TRBJ1-5; 8 nucleotides match TRBD1. CDR3 length: 16 residues. Germline values: CDR1 SGHRS, CDR2 YFSETQ. The V and J ends lost 4 bases and 7 bases, in that order; junction bases with no gene match: 13. The CDR3 region is CASSPLSGGAGQPQHF. The CDR3 DNA is TGCGCCAGCAGCCCATTATCAGGGGGCGCAGGGCAGCCCCAGCATTTT.

The rearrangement uses TRBV6-5 and TRBJ1-6; 8 bases map to TRBD1. The V gene end was trimmed by 10 bases and the J gene end by 9 bases; junction bases not matched to a gene: 8. Germline CDR1 MNHEY, CDR2 SVGAGI. CDR3 size: 13 residues. As DNA, the CDR3 is TGTGCCATCCCCTGGACAGGGTTTTCACCCCTCCACTTT. It translates to CAIPWTGFSPLHF.

This rearrangement joins TRBV25-1 to TRBJ1-2, with D hard to call. Trimming left V 4 bases short and J 4 bases short, with 7 bases between. Germline lookup yields CDR1 MGHDK and CDR2 SYGVNS. The CDR3 contains 12 residues. DNA of the CDR3: TGTGCCAGCAGTGGGAACAGCTATGGCTACACCTTC. Encoded protein: CASSGNSYGYTF.

This clone was counted a few times. V and J are TRBV5-6 and TRBJ1-1, with unresolved D. Trimming took 4 bases from V and 5 from J, leaving 15 bases between them. The CDR3 runs 14 residues. Germline V gene data show CDR1 as SGHDT and CDR2 as YYEEEE. CDR3 bases: TGTGCCAGCAGCCCAACGCGAGGGTGGACTGAAGCTTTCTTT. Amino acid sequence: CASSPTRGWTEAFF. Together with reference TRBV5-6 and TRBJ1-1, the CDR3 gives the full variable domain: DAGVTQSPTHLIKTRGQQVTLRCSPKSGHDTVSWYQQALGQGPQFIFQYYEEEERQRGNFPDRFSGHQFPNYSSELNVNALLLGDSALYLCASSPTRGWTEAFFGQGTRLTVV.

The gene calls are TRBV6-6 and TRBJ1-2; D is possibly TRBD1 (6 bases). CDR1 is MNHNY, CDR2 SVGAGI, per germline (reference sequence). CDR3 length: 13 amino acids. V dropped 6 bases and J dropped 7 bases, with 15 bases sitting between them. The CDR3 is CASRKQGAFGYTF. The CDR3 bases are TGTGCCAGCAGAAAACAGGGAGCATTTGGCTACACCTTC.

The chain has TRBV4-2 and TRBJ1-1, with TRBD1 matching 7 bases. There are 13 residues in the CDR3. Trimming took 3 bases from V and 7 from J; bases not matched to a gene: 5. Germline values: CDR1 LGHNA, CDR2 YNFKEQ. In DNA form, the CDR3 reads TGTGCCAGCAGCCATCGACAGGGCGATGAAGCTTTCTTT. Amino acid sequence: CASSHRQGDEAFF.

Written as DNA, the CDR3 is TGTGCCAGTAGCCCGACAGTTAATGAAAAACTGTTTTTT. Its protein is CASSPTVNEKLFF. The rearrangement uses TRBV19 and TRBJ1-4; tentatively, D is TRBD1 (5 bases). Trimming took off 6 bases at V and 4 bases at J, with 9 bases between the two ends. CDR1 is LNHDA, CDR2 SQIVND, per germline (reference sequence). The CDR3 is made up of 13 amino acids.

This chain uses TRBV6-5 with TRBJ2-1, with D possibly matching TRBD1 (6 bases). This CDR3 is 14 amino acids long. V was pared by 6 bases and J by 4 bases, with 13 bases between. CDR1 and CDR2 from the germline V gene are MNHEY and SVGAGI. The CDR3, as DNA: TGTGCCAGCAGCCAATATACAGGGTACAATGAGCAGTTCTTC. Translation gives CASSQYTGYNEQFF.

V and J are TRBV30 and TRBJ2-7; no clear D gene. The CDR3 has 12 amino acids. V lost 4 bases and J lost 2, with 9 bases in between. Germline V gene lookup returns CDR1 GTSNPN and CDR2 SVGIG (reference sequence). The CDR3 is CAWISRTYEQYF. The CDR3 DNA sequence: TGTGCCTGGATAAGCCGAACCTACGAGCAGTACTTC.

This chain joins TRBV19 and TRBJ1-5, with 7 positions matching TRBD1. Losses at the gene ends were 6 bases for V and 7 bases for J; bases not matched to a gene: 6. CDR1 and CDR2 from the germline V gene are LNHDA and SQIVND (reference sequence). This CDR3 has 13 amino acids. DNA of the CDR3: TGTGCCAGTAGGCAGACAGGGATACAGCCCCAGCATTTT. It yields the protein CASRQTGIQPQHF.

V and J are TRBV25-1 and TRBJ1-6; D remains unclear. Trimming removed 2 bases from V and 0 bases from J, with 5 bases in between. There are 15 residues in the CDR3. CDR1 is MGHDK, CDR2 SYGVNS, per germline. This CDR3 reads CASSEDSSYNSPLHF. The CDR3 DNA is TGTGCCAGCAGTGAAGATAGCTCCTATAATTCACCCCTCCACTTT.